The 26 T cell receptor beta chains presented below share a single source sample, sequenced in a study of CD8 T cells in ankylosing spondylitis. Overall study findings and caveats: Apparently characteristic of ankylosing spondylitis blood was a TCR beta motif (roughly 8 highly homologous variants).

These receptors lack a known antigen. TCRdb analysed the 5' RACE reads with MiXCR anew, one entry per CDR3 protein. The data hold roughly 450,000 distinct CDR3 sequences, with roughly 27% observed a single time. Material: blood, either unsorted or a sorted T cell fraction (not recorded which). These receptors were collected from a male donor with ankylosing spondylitis.

There are a few counts of this clonotype. V is TRBV9 and J is TRBJ1-2, with 7 bases that match TRBD1. Germline CDR1 and CDR2: SGDLS and YYNGEE. Trimming cost V 3 bases and J 4 bases; bases outside gene matches: 6. The length of the CDR3 is 14 residues. The CDR3 region is CASSADRAVYGYTF. CDR3 DNA: TGTGCCAGCAGCGCTGACAGGGCCGTCTATGGCTACACCTTC.

The chain links TRBV4-1 to TRBJ2-7; D is ambiguous. Germline V CDR1 and CDR2: MGHRA, YSYEKL. The germline V and J ends were trimmed by 0 bases and 7 bases, with 10 bases remaining between them. The CDR3 runs to 13 residues. CDR3 sequence reads: CASSQDPSKEQYV. CDR3 nucleotides: TGCGCCAGCAGCCAAGACCCATCCAAGGAGCAGTACGTC.

A note on this clonotype: One junction end does not reproduce the germline sequence, and a read error may be involved. The chain is built from TRBV5-1 and TRBJ2-2, with no clear D. CDR1 and CDR2 from the germline V gene are SGHRS and YFSETQ. The CDR3 totals 13 residues. In DNA form, the CDR3 reads TGCGCCAGCAGCGTCACGAACGCCGGGGAGCTGTTTTTT. It encodes CASSVTNAGELFF.

The rearrangement links TRBV9 to TRBJ2-1; no definite D call. CDR1 is SGDLS and CDR2 is YYNGEE in the germline V gene. This CDR3 contains 14 residues. Trimming shortened V by 0 bases and J by 9 bases, and 13 bases separated the two germline ends. The CDR3 loop is CASSVVPYASEQFF. CDR3 sequence (DNA): TGTGCCAGCAGCGTAGTCCCGTATGCGTCTGAGCAGTTCTTC.

V and J are TRBV5-5 and TRBJ2-3; D is possibly TRBD1 (5 bases). Germline assignment: CDR1 SGHKS and CDR2 YYEKEE (reference sequence). The CDR3 spans 16 residues. V was pared by 0 bases and J by 0 bases, with 11 bases between. CDR3 sequence reads: CASSLVRGTSTDTQYF. As DNA, the CDR3 is TGTGCCAGCAGCTTGGTTAGGGGAACTAGCACAGATACGCAGTATTTT.

The table lists this clonotype with a count of one. CDR3 nucleotides: TGCGCCAGCAGCTTGGCCGGCAGACACTATGGCTACACCTTC. Protein sequence: CASSLAGRHYGYTF. The V gene is TRBV5-1, the J gene TRBJ1-2; D is ambiguous. CDR1 is SGHRS, CDR2 YFSETQ, per germline. The V gene lost 0 bases and the J gene lost 3 bases, with 9 bases spanning the gap. The length of the CDR3 is 14 residues.

The chain employs TRBV18 and TRBJ2-3; D is tentatively TRBD1 or TRBD2 (6 bases each). The CDR3 runs 11 residues. Trimming left V 3 bases short and J 10 bases short, with 8 bases between. Germline-derived CDR1 and CDR2 are KGHSH and LQKENI. CDR3 sequence: CASSPGGPQYF. The CDR3 bases are TGTGCCAGCTCACCTGGGGGGCCGCAGTATTTT.

This clonotype has more than one count but fewer than ten. J is TRBJ1-1 and V is TRBV14; D not certain. CDR3 size: 15 residues. V lost 3 bases and J lost 1, with 12 bases in between. The germline CDR1 and CDR2 sequences are SGHDN and FVKESK. CDR3 residues: CASSQYRTWNTEAFF. The CDR3 coding sequence is TGTGCCAGCAGCCAGTACCGAACTTGGAACACTGAAGCTTTCTTT.

In its sample, this clonotype was seen a few times. V gene TRBV20-1 combines with J gene TRBJ2-3; 11 bases align to TRBD2. With V trimmed by 7 bases and J by 4 bases, 7 bases remained unmatched. This CDR3 comprises 14 residues. Germline assignment: CDR1 DFQATT and CDR2 SNEGSKA (reference sequence). The CDR3 here is CSVRLAGFPDTQYF. The DNA of the CDR3 is TGCAGTGTCAGACTAGCGGGGTTCCCAGATACGCAGTATTTT.

This chain joins TRBV20-1 and TRBJ2-1; 10 bases map to TRBD2. Germline V gene sequence: CDR1 DFQATT, CDR2 SNEGSKA (reference sequence). V shed 5 bases, J shed 4 bases, and the junction held 5 bases outside the gene matches. The length of the CDR3 is 14 residues. CDR3 sequence reads: CSAETSGKYNEQFF. CDR3 sequence (DNA): TGCAGTGCTGAAACTAGCGGGAAATACAATGAGCAGTTCTTC.

This clonotype came up a few times. This rearrangement joins TRBV3-1 to TRBJ1-3; TRBD1 aligns across 8 bases. J lost 2 bases, V lost 4 bases, and 16 bases had no gene match. The CDR3 has 19 amino acids. Germline V gene data show CDR1 as LGHDT and CDR2 as YNNKEL (reference sequence). CDR3 region: CASSPRDRRLTRAGNTIYF. The CDR3 DNA reads as TGTGCCAGCAGCCCTCGGGACAGGCGACTTACGAGGGCTGGAAACACCATATATTTT.

The CDR3 loop is CASSSFGIKGNTIYF. Here the CDR3 DNA reads TGTGCCAGCAGCTCTTTCGGGATAAAGGGAAACACCATATATTTT. V usage is TRBV12-3 or TRBV12-4 and J usage is TRBJ1-3, with D hard to call. V was pared by 6 bases and J by 4 bases, with 16 bases between. The CDR3 extends over 15 amino acids.

This clonotype has just a few counts. V is TRBV2 and J is TRBJ2-7; D gene unclear. Between the trimmed V and J ends, which lost 6 bases and 5 bases, there was a span of 23 bases. CDR1 is SNHLY and CDR2 is FYNNEI in the germline V gene. The CDR3 runs to 16 residues. CDR3 in DNA: TGTGCCAGCAGCGCTATGGACCGATTGGATACTGACGAGCAGTACTTC. Its protein product is CASSAMDRLDTDEQYF.

This rearrangement joins TRBV5-6 to TRBJ1-4, with TRBD1 as a possible D gene (5 bases). With 4 bases removed from V and 6 bases from J, the gap between germline ends came to 7 bases. CDR1 and CDR2 (germline): SGHDT, YYEEEE. The CDR3 totals 12 residues. The CDR3 DNA reads TGTGCCAGCAGCATCAGGGATGAAAAACTGTTTTTT. Protein: CASSIRDEKLFF.

The chain uses TRBV10-3 and TRBJ2-3; D is unresolved. Looked up from germline, CDR1 is ENHRY and CDR2 is SYGVKD. The CDR3 spans 14 residues. V lost 0 bases and J lost 8, with 12 bases in between. The DNA of the CDR3 is TGTGCCATCAGTGAGTCGAACCTCTGGGGTACGCAGTATTTT. Translation gives CAISESNLWGTQYF.

This chain links TRBV7-9 with TRBJ1-1; tentatively, D is TRBD1 (5 bases). The CDR3 covers 13 residues. CDR1 is SEHNR and CDR2 is FQNEAQ in the germline V gene (reference sequence). The ends were cut back, 1 base at V and 11 bases at J, with 14 bases in the middle. For the CDR3, the DNA is TGTGCCAGCAGCTTAGGTTCAGGCCGGGGGGCTTTCTTT. Protein sequence: CASSLGSGRGAFF.

There are a few counts of this clonotype. V and J are TRBV20-1 and TRBJ2-3; D is perhaps TRBD2 (6 bases). Trimming cost V 3 bases and J 2 bases, with 12 bases left between them. The CDR3 length is 14 residues. CDR1 is DFQATT and CDR2 is SNEGSKA in the germline V gene (reference sequence). The DNA for the CDR3 is TGCAGTGCTAGCGGAGGGGTCGCCACAGATACGCAGTATTTT. Protein: CSASGGVATDTQYF.

The chain couples TRBV12-3 or TRBV12-4 to TRBJ1-4; no clear D. The CDR3 length is 15 residues. V lost 5 bases to trimming and J lost 7 bases, with 17 bases between them. The CDR3: CASSLQAPRGEKLFF. The CDR3 DNA reads as TGTGCCAGCAGTCTGCAGGCACCCCGGGGTGAAAAACTGTTTTTT.

The chain combines TRBV2 with TRBJ1-2; D may be TRBD1 (5 bases). Germline CDR1 and CDR2: SNHLY and FYNNEI. Trimming took off 5 bases at V and 4 bases at J, with 11 bases between the two ends. The CDR3 has 13 residues. For the CDR3, the DNA is TGTGCCAGCAGTTTTGGGGCCCCCTATGGCTACACCTTC. This sequence encodes CASSFGAPYGYTF.

The chain has TRBV6-7 and TRBJ2-1, with TRBD2 matching over 10 bases. TRBV6-7 is annotated as an ORF whose role is uncertain. The CDR3 loop spans 18 amino acids. Trimming took 7 bases from V and 2 from J; bases not matched to a gene: 14. DNA for the CDR3: TGTGCCAGCACCCGTACCCCCAGCGGGAGGGCCACCTACAATGAGCAGTTCTTC. This encodes CASTRTPSGRATYNEQFF.

This clonotype was found a few times. J is TRBJ2-5 and V is TRBV6-2 or TRBV6-3; D call uncertain. This CDR3 comprises 14 residues. Germline assignment: CDR1 MNHEY and CDR2 SVGEGT. V lost 6 bases and J 5 bases, leaving 16 bases between the germline ends. CDR3 in amino acids: CASRPDQPPETQYF. CDR3 coding DNA: TGTGCCAGCAGGCCTGACCAACCCCCCGAGACCCAGTACTTC.

The table lists this clonotype with a few counts. The rearrangement links TRBV27 to TRBJ1-1, with 9 positions matching TRBD1. The CDR3 has 14 amino acids. Germline CDR1 reads MNHEY; CDR2 reads SMNVEV (reference sequence). The junction had 5 bases not matched to a gene; V was cut back by 7 bases and J by 2 bases. The CDR3 loop is CASTKQGANTEAFF. In nucleotides, the CDR3 is TGTGCCAGCACCAAACAGGGGGCAAACACTGAAGCTTTCTTT.

There are a few counts of this clonotype. The CDR3: CASSSSLAGGFNEQFF. DNA of the CDR3: TGTGCCAGCAGCTCCTCTCTAGCGGGGGGGTTCAATGAGCAGTTCTTC. The chain is built from TRBV11-2 and TRBJ2-1, with 12 nucleotides matching TRBD2. The CDR3 runs to 16 residues. In germline, CDR1 is SGHAT, CDR2 FQNNGV. V shed 4 bases and J 6 bases; nucleotides not matched to a gene: 7. The full variable domain, in which reference TRBV11-2 and TRBJ2-1 provide the parts outside the CDR3, is EAGVAQSPRYKIIEKRQSVAFWCNPISGHATLYWYQQILGQGPKLLIQFQNNGVVDDSQLPKDRFSAERLKGVDSTLKIQPAKLEDSAVYLCASSSSLAGGFNEQFFGPGTRLTVL.

Only a few counts were recorded for this clonotype. The J gene is TRBJ2-2, the V gene TRBV10-2; 8 bases are shared with TRBD2. The CDR3 consists of 14 residues. The junction had 1 base not matched to a gene; V was cut back by 5 bases and J by 2 bases. Germline V gene data show CDR1 as WSHSY and CDR2 as SAAADI. CDR3 amino acids: CASSREGNTGELFF. The CDR3 coding sequence is TGCGCCAGCAGTCGGGAGGGCAACACCGGGGAGCTGTTTTTT.

This clonotype was counted between two and nine times. V is TRBV7-9 and J is TRBJ1-2, with D unresolved. V lost 2 bases and J lost 4, with 8 bases in between. Germline CDR1 is SEHNR and CDR2 is FQNEAQ (reference sequence). The CDR3 has 13 residues. CDR3 residues: CASSLSGLYGYTF. The DNA of the CDR3 is TGTGCCAGCAGCTTAAGTGGGCTCTATGGCTACACCTTC.

The chain carries TRBV11-1 and TRBJ1-2; a possible D gene is TRBD1 (5 bases). Trimming removed 2 bases from V and 0 bases from J, with 19 bases in between. This CDR3 is 18 amino acids long. Germline V CDR1 and CDR2: SGHAT, FQDESV (reference sequence). CDR3 in DNA: TGTGCCAGCAGCTTAAAAAGAACAGGCGAGAATTCTAACTATGGCTACACCTTC. This codes for CASSLKRTGENSNYGYTF.